The 5 T cell receptor beta chains reported below all come from one sample, sequenced in a study of beta chain features in type 1 diabetes. Of the isolated RNA, all was reverse transcribed, and so the sequenced material was expressed TCRB transcripts. The method was immunoSEQ multiplex PCR; TCRdb's version includes in-frame clones alone and lacks a portion of them. The profile shows a few hundred thousand clones, about 14% of them singletons. Specimen: central memory CD4+ T cells from blood. These receptors all come from a man younger than 45 in good health.

Points on this clone: The same CDR3 can be traced to other DNA sequences in this sample. The chain employs TRBV11-3 and TRBJ2-3; D is possibly TRBD1 or TRBD2 (5 bases each). The CDR3 loop spans 14 amino acids. Germline V lookup: CDR1 SGHNT, CDR2 YENEEA. V dropped 1 base and J dropped 2 bases, with 7 bases sitting between them. CDR3 residues: CASSLGGDTDTQYF. The CDR3 coding sequence is TGTGCCAGCAGCTTAGGAGGGGACACAGATACGCAGTATTTT.

The J gene is TRBJ2-1, the V gene TRBV9; a weak D match, TRBD2 (6 bases). CDR3 length: 16 residues. V was pared by 4 bases and J by 5 bases, with 19 bases between. The germline gives CDR1 SGDLS, CDR2 YYNGEE. The CDR3 reads CASSPRDRGTHNEQFF. As DNA, the CDR3 is TGTGCCAGCAGCCCACGAGACCGGGGGACCCACAATGAGCAGTTCTTC.

This clone appeared a few times. The rearrangement uses TRBV4-3 and TRBJ2-6; 7 bases match TRBD1. V gave up 4 bases and J gave up 1 base; unmatched junction bases: 16. The CDR3 length is 20 residues. Per germline, CDR1 LGHNA and CDR2 YSLEER. As DNA, the CDR3 is TGCGCCAGCAGCCTCCGGGACAGCTACCGGGGAAGATCTGGGGCCAACGTCCTGACTTTC. This sequence encodes CASSLRDSYRGRSGANVLTF.

This chain connects TRBV9 to TRBJ1-5; 7 bases align to TRBD1. Germline CDR1 and CDR2: SGDLS and YYNGEE. The CDR3 is made up of 15 amino acids. With V trimmed by 3 bases and J by 0 bases, 3 bases remained unmatched. The CDR3 region has the DNA TGTGCCAGCAGCGCCGGGACAGCTAGCAATCAGCCCCAGCATTTT. It is translated as CASSAGTASNQPQHF.

This rearrangement joins TRBV15 to TRBJ2-7, with 11 bases identical to TRBD2. Germline assignment: CDR1 LNHNV and CDR2 YYDKDF (reference sequence). The CDR3 loop spans 15 amino acids. J was trimmed by 6 bases and V by 3 bases; bases with no gene match: 7. CDR3 sequence (DNA): TGTGCCACCAGCAGTTCCCTAGCGGGAGGTGGCGAGCAGTACGTC. Its translation: CATSSSLAGGGEQYV.